This TCR beta chain was found in a study of Tregs in tolerant kidney transplant recipients. Unstimulated Tregs (CD4+CD25+CD127-) and CD4+CD25- non-Tregs were sorted from PBMCs. Germline V gene lookup returns CDR1 DFQATT and CDR2 SNEGSKA (reference sequence). The CDR3 contains 10 residues. Clones were sequenced by immunoSEQ multiplex PCR, and TCRdb holds only the in-frame ones, with some missing. The table shows approximately 260,000 clones, with around 81% occurring only once. This chain connects TRBV20-1 to TRBJ2-3; no clear D gene. The sample comprised CD4+ T cells from blood. The TCR comes from a human donor in good health. The CDR3 protein is CSLPSGTQYF. The DNA for the CDR3 is TGCAGCCTGCCCTCGGGTACGCAGTATTTT.